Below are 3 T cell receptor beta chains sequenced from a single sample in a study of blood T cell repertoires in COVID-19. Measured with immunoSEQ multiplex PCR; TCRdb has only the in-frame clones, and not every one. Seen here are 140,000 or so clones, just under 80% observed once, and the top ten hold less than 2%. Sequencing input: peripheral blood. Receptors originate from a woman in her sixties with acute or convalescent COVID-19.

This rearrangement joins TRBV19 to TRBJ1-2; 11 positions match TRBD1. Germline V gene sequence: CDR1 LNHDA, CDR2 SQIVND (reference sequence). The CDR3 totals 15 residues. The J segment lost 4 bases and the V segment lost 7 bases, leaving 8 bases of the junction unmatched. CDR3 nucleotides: TGTGCCAGTACCAATTCCGGGACAGGGGGCTATGGCTACACCTTC. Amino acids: CASTNSGTGGYGYTF.

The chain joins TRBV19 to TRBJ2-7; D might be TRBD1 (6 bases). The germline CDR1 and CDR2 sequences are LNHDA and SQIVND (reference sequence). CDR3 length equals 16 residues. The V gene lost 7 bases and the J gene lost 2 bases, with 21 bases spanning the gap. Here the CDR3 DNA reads TGTGCCAGTATGTTCACATCCGACAGGCCACCCTACGAGCAGTACTTC. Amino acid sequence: CASMFTSDRPPYEQYF. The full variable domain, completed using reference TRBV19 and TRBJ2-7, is DGGITQSPKYLFRKEGQNVTLSCEQNLNHDAMYWYRQDPGQGLRLIYYSQIVNDFQKGDIAEGYSVSREKKESFPLTVTSAQKNPTAFYLCASMFTSDRPPYEQYFGPGTRLTVT.

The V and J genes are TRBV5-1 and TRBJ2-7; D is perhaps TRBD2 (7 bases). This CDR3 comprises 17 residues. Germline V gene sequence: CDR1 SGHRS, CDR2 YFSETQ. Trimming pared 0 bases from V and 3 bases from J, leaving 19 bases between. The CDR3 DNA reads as TGCGCCAGCAGCTTGGGGCTAGGGGGGGCGACACGCTACGAGCAGTACTTC. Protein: CASSLGLGGATRYEQYF.